Sequencing of this TCR beta chain was carried out in a study of T cell responses to AZD1222 COVID-19 vaccine. Profiled with immunoSEQ multiplex PCR; TCRdb holds only in-frame clones, not every one. The repertoire consists of approximately 120,000 clones, with about 87% occurring once and the leading ten covering roughly 4.5%. Germline-derived CDR1 and CDR2 are MDHEN and SYDVKM. This CDR3 is built from 18 residues. V was pared by 6 bases and J by 5 bases, with 28 bases between. Material: peripheral blood, obtained 28 days after the second AZD1222 dose. The V gene is TRBV28, the J gene TRBJ1-1; possible D gene TRBD1, 6 bases. The clonotype originates from an adult who received the AZD1222 COVID-19 vaccine. This chain's CDR3 is CASRDDYGQSPWGTEAFF. In DNA, the CDR3 is TGTGCCAGCAGAGACGATTATGGACAGTCCCCATGGGGGACTGAAGCTTTCTTT.